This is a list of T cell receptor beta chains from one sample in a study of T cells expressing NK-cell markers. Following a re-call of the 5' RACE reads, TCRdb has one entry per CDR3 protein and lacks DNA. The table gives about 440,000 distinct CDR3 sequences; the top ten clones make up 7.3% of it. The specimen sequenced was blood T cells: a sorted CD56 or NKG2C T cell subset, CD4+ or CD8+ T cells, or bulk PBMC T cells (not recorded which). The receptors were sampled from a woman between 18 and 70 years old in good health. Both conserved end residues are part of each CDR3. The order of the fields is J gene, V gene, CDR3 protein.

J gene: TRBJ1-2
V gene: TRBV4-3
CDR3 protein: CASSQDIQGYGYTF

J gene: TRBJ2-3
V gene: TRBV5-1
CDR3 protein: CASSPLAGGPDTQYF

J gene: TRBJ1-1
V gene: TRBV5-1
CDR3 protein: CASSLDPINTGAFF

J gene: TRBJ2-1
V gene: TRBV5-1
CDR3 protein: CASSPGTDSYNEQFF

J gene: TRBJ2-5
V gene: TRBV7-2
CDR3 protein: CASSFSPGPQETQYF

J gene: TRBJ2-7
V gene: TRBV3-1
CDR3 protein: CASSQGDRGRHEQYF

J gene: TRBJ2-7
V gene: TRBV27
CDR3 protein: CASSTLAGGTSEQYF

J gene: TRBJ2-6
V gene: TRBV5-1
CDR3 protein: CASSLAVTGAGANVLTF

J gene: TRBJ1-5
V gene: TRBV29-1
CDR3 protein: CSVDEQGNLRDNQPQHF

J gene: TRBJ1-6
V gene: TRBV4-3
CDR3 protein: CASSQDGRQGRSPLHF

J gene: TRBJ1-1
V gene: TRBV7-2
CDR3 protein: CASSSWGMNTEAFF

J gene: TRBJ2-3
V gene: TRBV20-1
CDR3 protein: CSARPHPTSVLTDTQYF

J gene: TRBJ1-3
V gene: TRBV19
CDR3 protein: CASEEGVSGNTIYF

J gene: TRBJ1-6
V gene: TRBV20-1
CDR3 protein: CSAKLRDTYNSPLHF

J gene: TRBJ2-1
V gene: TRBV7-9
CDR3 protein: CASSPRLDRETYNEQFF

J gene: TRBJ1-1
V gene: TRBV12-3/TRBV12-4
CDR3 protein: CASTNRRFEAFF

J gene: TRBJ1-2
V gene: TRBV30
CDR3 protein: CAWSRTDHDGYTF

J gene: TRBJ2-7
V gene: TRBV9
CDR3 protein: CASSVGPGTGYEQYF

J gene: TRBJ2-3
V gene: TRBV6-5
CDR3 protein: CASSYQRGGTDTQYF

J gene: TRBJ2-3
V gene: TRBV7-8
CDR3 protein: CASSFKMADTQYF

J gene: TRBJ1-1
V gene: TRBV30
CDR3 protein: CAWSRGRGTEAFF

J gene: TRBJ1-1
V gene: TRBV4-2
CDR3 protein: CASSQDGGGTTEAFF

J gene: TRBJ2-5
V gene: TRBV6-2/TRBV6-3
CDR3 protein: CASSPGTISRTQYF

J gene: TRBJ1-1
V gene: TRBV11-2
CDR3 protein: CASSLEGLRRDRRDMNTEAFF

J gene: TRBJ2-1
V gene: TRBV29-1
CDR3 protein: CSVEGAVVKLVDYNEQFF

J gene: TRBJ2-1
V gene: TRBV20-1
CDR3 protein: CSARDLLLNEQFF

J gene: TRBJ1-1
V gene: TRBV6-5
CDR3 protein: CASSYYGNTEAFF

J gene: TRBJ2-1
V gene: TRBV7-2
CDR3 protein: CASTPSGGRSYNEQFF

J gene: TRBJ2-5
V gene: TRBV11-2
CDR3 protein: CASSLSYETQYF

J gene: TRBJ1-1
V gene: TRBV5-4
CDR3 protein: CASSSRDRSNTEAFF

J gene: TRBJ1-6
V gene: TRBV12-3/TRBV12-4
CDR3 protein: CASSSVGRVGSPLHF

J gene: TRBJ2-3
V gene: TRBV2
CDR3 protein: CASSLREGEDTQYF

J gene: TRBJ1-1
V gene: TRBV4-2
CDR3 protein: CASSPSGIVEAFF